A single sample is the source of the 13 T cell receptor beta chains below, sequenced in a study of Tregs in tolerant kidney transplant recipients. Clones were sequenced by immunoSEQ multiplex PCR, and TCRdb holds only the in-frame ones, with some missing. This sample has around 70,000 clones, with around nine tenths found just once. The sample in question was CD8+ T cells from blood, obtained before the transplant. These receptors came from a human donor who received a combined kidney and bone marrow transplant.

This clone was counted between two and nine times. The rearrangement links TRBV6-4 to TRBJ2-2; 10 bases line up with TRBD2. CDR3 length: 16 residues. V shed 3 bases and J 3 bases; nucleotides not matched to a gene: 4. Germline CDR1 is MRHNA and CDR2 is SNTAGT. The CDR3 bases are TGTGCCAGCAGTGATACTAGCGGGGCTCACACCGGGGAGCTGTTTTTT. The encoded protein is CASSDTSGAHTGELFF.

The rearrangement joins TRBV28 to TRBJ1-5; 8 bases line up with TRBD1. Germline CDR1 is MDHEN and CDR2 is SYDVKM. This CDR3 contains 15 residues. The trim removed 8 bases at V and 4 bases at J, leaving 10 bases unmatched. The CDR3 here is CASRLSQGGNQPQHF. Written as DNA, the CDR3 is TGTGCCAGCCGACTATCACAGGGGGGAAATCAGCCCCAGCATTTT. The full variable domain, rest sourced from reference TRBV28 and TRBJ1-5, is DVKVTQSSRYLVKRTGEKVFLECVQDMDHENMFWYRQDPGLGLRLIYFSYDVKMKEKGDIPEGYSVSREKKERFSLILESASTNQTSMYLCASRLSQGGNQPQHFGDGTRLSIL.

This chain links TRBV19 with TRBJ1-2, with TRBD1 identical over 7 bases. The V and J ends lost 3 bases and 6 bases, in that order; junction bases with no gene match: 16. This CDR3 spans 17 amino acids. Per the germline V gene, CDR1 is LNHDA and CDR2 is SQIVND (reference sequence). This CDR3 reads CASSIVYRGGIRNGYTF. In nucleotides, the CDR3 is TGTGCCAGTAGTATTGTATACAGGGGCGGAATAAGAAATGGCTACACCTTC.

J is TRBJ2-2 and V is TRBV29-1; D ambiguous. The V end was cut by 6 bases, the J end by 5 bases, with 10 bases between. Per germline, CDR1 SQVTM and CDR2 ANQGSEA. The CDR3 spans 12 residues. The CDR3 nucleotides are TGCAGCGTGCCAGGTGGTACCGGGGAGCTGTTTTTT. It encodes CSVPGGTGELFF.

This clone appeared a single time. The V and J genes are TRBV9 and TRBJ2-1; 15 bases are shared with TRBD2. Germline loops: CDR1 SGDLS, CDR2 YYNGEE. The CDR3 totals 22 residues. V lost 0 bases, J lost 0 bases, and 13 bases stayed unmatched. CDR3 DNA sequence: TGTGCCAGCAGCGTAGCTACGAGATGGACTAGCGGGGGGGAAAGCTCCTACAATGAGCAGTTCTTC. This codes for CASSVATRWTSGGESSYNEQFF. The full variable domain, with the rest looked up from reference TRBV9 and TRBJ2-1, is DSGVTQTPKHLITATGQRVTLRCSPRSGDLSVYWYQQSLDQGLQFLIQYYNGEERAKGNILERFSAQQFPDLHSELNLSSLELGDSALYFCASSVATRWTSGGESSYNEQFFGPGTRLTVL.

The V call is TRBV19, the J call TRBJ2-1; perhaps TRBD1 as D (6 bases). Germline V gene data show CDR1 as LNHDA and CDR2 as SQIVND (reference sequence). The V end lost 3 bases, the J end lost 7 bases, and 16 bases lay between the germline ends. This CDR3 spans 15 amino acids. The CDR3 DNA sequence: TGTGCCAGTAGTATCCTGGACAGCTCTTCAAATGAGCAGTTCTTC. Translating gives CASSILDSSSNEQFF.

The J gene is TRBJ2-7, the V gene TRBV27; TRBD2 might be the D (6 bases). This CDR3 contains 14 residues. The germline V gene has CDR1 MNHEY and CDR2 SMNVEV (reference sequence). Trimming took off 5 bases at V and 2 bases at J, with 13 bases between the two ends. CDR3 amino acids: CASSVGGGAYEQYF. CDR3 DNA sequence: TGTGCCAGCAGTGTCGGCGGCGGGGCCTACGAGCAGTACTTC.

The J gene is TRBJ2-1, the V gene TRBV5-1; possibly TRBD1 for D (6 bases). The germline V gene has CDR1 SGHRS and CDR2 YFSETQ. The CDR3 is 18 amino acids. The V and J ends lost 7 bases and 3 bases respectively, with 26 bases between them. In DNA form, the CDR3 reads TGCGCCAGCGGCTCACAACAGGGCCCTCCCACGGTCTACAATGAGCAGTTCTTC. It yields the protein CASGSQQGPPTVYNEQFF.

This chain links TRBV15 with TRBJ2-1; maybe TRBD2 (6 bases). V shed 3 bases and J shed 6 bases, with 12 bases lying between them. CDR3 length: 14 residues. The germline V gene encodes CDR1 LNHNV and CDR2 YYDKDF (reference sequence). The CDR3 DNA sequence: TGTGCCACCAGCAGCGGGGGTATTGGCAATGAGCAGTTCTTC. It encodes CATSSGGIGNEQFF.

The chain employs TRBV5-1 and TRBJ2-7; D might be TRBD1 (5 bases). V was clipped by 0 bases and J by 7 bases, with 8 bases between them. The CDR3 is 12 residues long. The germline V gene encodes CDR1 SGHRS and CDR2 YFSETQ. The CDR3 coding sequence is TGCGCCAGCAGCTTGGCAGGGCAGGAGCAGTACTTC. Encoded protein: CASSLAGQEQYF.

The chain has TRBV4-2 and TRBJ2-2, with 7 bases fitting TRBD2. The junction had 8 bases not matched to a gene; V was cut back by 2 bases and J by 5 bases. Germline V gene sequence: CDR1 LGHNA, CDR2 YNFKEQ. The CDR3 extends over 16 amino acids. This CDR3 reads CASSQWTSDGTGELFF. DNA of the CDR3: TGTGCCAGCAGCCAATGGACTAGTGATGGAACCGGGGAGCTGTTTTTT.

The V gene is TRBV30, the J gene TRBJ2-1; 12 bases agree with TRBD2. CDR3 length: 13 residues. After removal of 6 bases from V and 6 bases from J, the junction contained 3 bases not matched to a gene. Per the germline V gene, CDR1 is GTSNPN and CDR2 is SVGIG (reference sequence). CDR3: CACRTSGVNEQFF. The CDR3 bases are TGTGCCTGCCGGACTAGCGGGGTCAATGAGCAGTTCTTC.

The J gene is TRBJ2-7, the V gene TRBV7-6, with TRBD2 matching over 11 bases. From germline, CDR1 is SGHVS and CDR2 FNYEAQ. V lost 1 base, J lost 4 bases, and 3 bases stayed unmatched. This CDR3 is 15 amino acids long. The CDR3 protein is CASSLVTSGSYEQYF. For the CDR3, the DNA is TGTGCCAGCAGCTTAGTAACTAGCGGGAGTTACGAGCAGTACTTC.